This T cell receptor (beta chain) derives from a study of blood T cell repertoires in COVID-19. With 5 bases clipped from V and 9 bases from J, the junction kept 3 bases outside the gene matches. CDR1 SGHAT and CDR2 FQDESV come from the germline V gene (reference sequence). CDR3 length: 14 amino acids. Sequencing used immunoSEQ multiplex PCR; TCRdb keeps in-frame clones, though not all of them. The table records some 200,000 clones, over 80% of them present only once. The TCR originated in a man between 18 and 29 years old with acute COVID-19. This chain connects TRBV11-1 to TRBJ2-1; TRBD2 aligns across 14 bases. Sequencing was done on a sample of PBMCs or T cells enriched from blood (not recorded which). The CDR3 DNA sequence: TGTGCCAGCAGCACCGGGACTAGCGGGAGTGAGCAGTTCTTC. This gives the protein CASSTGTSGSEQFF.